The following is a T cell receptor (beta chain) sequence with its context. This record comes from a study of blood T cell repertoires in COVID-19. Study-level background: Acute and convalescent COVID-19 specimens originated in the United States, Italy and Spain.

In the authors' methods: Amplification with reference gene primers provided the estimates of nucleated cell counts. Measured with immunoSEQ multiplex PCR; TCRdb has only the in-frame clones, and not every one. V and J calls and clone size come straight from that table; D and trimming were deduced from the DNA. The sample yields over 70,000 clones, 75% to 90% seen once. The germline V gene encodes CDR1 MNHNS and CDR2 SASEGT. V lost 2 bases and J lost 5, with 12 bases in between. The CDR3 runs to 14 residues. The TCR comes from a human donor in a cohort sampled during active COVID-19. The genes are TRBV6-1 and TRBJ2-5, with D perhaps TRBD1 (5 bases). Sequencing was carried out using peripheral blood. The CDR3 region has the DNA TGTGCCAGCAGTGAATGGACATCCGGGGAGACCCAGTACTTC. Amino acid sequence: CASSEWTSGETQYF.